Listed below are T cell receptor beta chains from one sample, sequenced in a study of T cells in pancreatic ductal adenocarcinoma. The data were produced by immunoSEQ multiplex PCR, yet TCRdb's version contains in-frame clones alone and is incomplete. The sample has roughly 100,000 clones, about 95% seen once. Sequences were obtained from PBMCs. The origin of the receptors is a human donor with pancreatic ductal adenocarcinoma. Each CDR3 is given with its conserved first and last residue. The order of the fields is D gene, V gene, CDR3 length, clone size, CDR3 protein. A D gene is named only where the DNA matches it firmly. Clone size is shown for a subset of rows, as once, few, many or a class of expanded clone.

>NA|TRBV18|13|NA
CASSGQKQETQYF
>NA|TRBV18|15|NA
CASSRTGAPPGELFF
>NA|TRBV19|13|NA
CASMRDFTDTQYF
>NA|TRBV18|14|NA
CASSTLQGRYEQYF
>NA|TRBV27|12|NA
CASRGLGDTQYF
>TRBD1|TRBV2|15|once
CASSGGDRGANEQFF
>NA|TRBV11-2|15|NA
CASRLSVLSGGELFF
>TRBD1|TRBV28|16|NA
CASSLWVGGADQPQHF
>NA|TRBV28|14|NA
CASSLNPGLYEQYF
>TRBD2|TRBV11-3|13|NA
CASSLRERETQYF
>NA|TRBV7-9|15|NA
CASTNKGQNTGELFF
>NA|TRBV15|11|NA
CATGNRYEQYF
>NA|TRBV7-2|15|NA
CASSQTPLGTDTQYF
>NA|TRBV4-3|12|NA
CASSQGQNEQFF
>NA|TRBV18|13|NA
CASSPGSGYEQYF
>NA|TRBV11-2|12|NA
CASSLSVQEQFF